The clone carrying this TCR beta chain was recorded once. Libraries were prepared by immunoSEQ multiplex PCR; TCRdb keeps only in-frame clonotypes and omits some of them. Counted here are around 130,000 clones, about 80% occurring once; the ten biggest clones make up less than 14%. This specimen comes from a study of blood T cell repertoires in COVID-19. The germline V gene encodes CDR1 MNHEY and CDR2 SVGAGI. This CDR3 spans 13 amino acids. The ends were cut back, 6 bases at V and 1 base at J, with 9 bases in the middle. This chain links TRBV6-5 with TRBJ1-1; D call uncertain. The sequenced sample was peripheral blood. The receptor's source is a human donor in a cohort sampled during active COVID-19. Here the CDR3 DNA reads TGTGCCAGCAGGCTTGCAGGGAACACTGAAGCTTTCTTT. The encoded protein is CASRLAGNTEAFF.